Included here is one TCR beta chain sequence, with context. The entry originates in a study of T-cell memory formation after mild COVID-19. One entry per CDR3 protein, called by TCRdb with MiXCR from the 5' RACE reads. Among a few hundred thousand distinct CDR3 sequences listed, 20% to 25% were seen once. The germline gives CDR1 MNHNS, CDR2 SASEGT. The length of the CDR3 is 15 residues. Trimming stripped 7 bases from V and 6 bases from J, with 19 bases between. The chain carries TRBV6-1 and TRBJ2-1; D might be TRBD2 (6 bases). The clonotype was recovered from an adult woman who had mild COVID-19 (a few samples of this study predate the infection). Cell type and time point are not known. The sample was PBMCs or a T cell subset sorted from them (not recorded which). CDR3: CASTPSGVRSNEQFF. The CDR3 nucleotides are TGTGCCAGCACACCCTCGGGGGTACGAAGCAATGAGCAGTTCTTC.